A selection of T cell receptor beta chains follows, all from one sample in a study of blood T cell repertoires in COVID-19. Using immunoSEQ multiplex PCR, the repertoire was profiled, and TCRdb retains in-frame clones only, with some absent. The data show about 480,000 clones, approximately 90% seen once. Sequencing was done on a sample of peripheral blood. All receptors come from a woman in her thirties with acute or convalescent COVID-19. Each CDR3 is given with its conserved first and last residue. Fields, in order: J gene, V gene, D gene, clone size, CDR3 protein, CDR3 DNA. D genes are given only for firm matches. Clone size appears in some rows only: once, few, many, or a class for an expanded clone.

J: TRBJ2-5; V: TRBV9; D: TRBD2; size: .; CDR3: CASSVGGSGERETQYF; DNA: TGTGCCAGCAGCGTAGGGGGCAGCGGGGAGAGGGAGACCCAGTACTTC
J: TRBJ1-1; V: TRBV19; D: .; size: few; CDR3: CASSIGTTRNTEAFF; DNA: TGTGCCAGTAGTATAGGGACAACCCGGAACACTGAAGCTTTCTTT
J: TRBJ2-7; V: TRBV30; D: TRBD1; size: .; CDR3: CAWSIGTGAYEQYF; DNA: TGTGCCTGGAGTATAGGGACAGGGGCCTACGAGCAGTACTTC
J: TRBJ1-2; V: TRBV29-1; D: .; size: .; CDR3: CSVEDPTHRREGYTF; DNA: TGCAGCGTTGAAGATCCCACGCACCGCCGGGAGGGCTACACCTTC
J: TRBJ2-6; V: TRBV9; D: TRBD1; size: .; CDR3: CASSESGQGYKSGANVLTF; DNA: TGTGCCAGCAGCGAGTCCGGACAGGGTTATAAGTCTGGGGCCAACGTCCTGACTTTC
J: TRBJ2-7; V: TRBV27; D: .; size: .; CDR3: CASSQTESSYEQYF; DNA: TGTGCCAGCAGCCAGACAGAGAGCTCCTACGAGCAGTACTTC
J: TRBJ2-1; V: TRBV28; D: TRBD2; size: .; CDR3: CASSPLQRGGPNEQFF; DNA: TGTGCCAGCAGCCCCCTCCAGCGGGGGGGCCCCAATGAGCAGTTCTTC
J: TRBJ1-2; V: TRBV19; D: .; size: once; CDR3: CASSIVGAGYTF; DNA: TGTGCCAGTAGTATAGTGGGAGCGGGCTACACCTTC
J: TRBJ1-1; V: TRBV27; D: .; size: .; CDR3: CASSLSRGGDMNTEAFF; DNA: TGTGCCAGCAGTTTATCGCGGGGAGGAGACATGAACACTGAAGCTTTCTTT
J: TRBJ2-5; V: TRBV28; D: TRBD2; size: .; CDR3: CASSLDSGKETQYF; DNA: TGTGCCAGCAGTTTAGATAGCGGGAAAGAGACCCAGTACTTC
J: TRBJ2-6; V: TRBV29-1; D: .; size: .; CDR3: CSVTGFQALGSGANVLTF; DNA: TGCAGCGTCACAGGGTTTCAGGCCCTAGGCTCTGGGGCCAACGTCCTGACTTTC
J: TRBJ1-2; V: TRBV6-2/TRBV6-3; D: TRBD1; size: .; CDR3: CASSTDRDHGYTF; DNA: TGTGCCAGCAGCACGGACAGGGATCATGGCTACACCTTC
J: TRBJ1-6; V: TRBV5-6; D: TRBD1; size: .; CDR3: CASSSLQGARNSPLHF; DNA: TGTGCCAGCAGCTCCTTACAGGGGGCGCGGAATTCACCCCTCCACTTT
J: TRBJ1-5; V: TRBV18; D: .; size: .; CDR3: CASSPQERNQPQHF; DNA: TGTGCCAGCTCACCACAGGAGCGCAATCAGCCCCAGCATTTT
J: TRBJ1-2; V: TRBV19; D: .; size: .; CDR3: CASSIVTDKTVGYTF; DNA: TGTGCCAGTAGTATAGTTACGGACAAAACCGTGGGCTACACCTTC
J: TRBJ2-3; V: TRBV10-2; D: .; size: .; CDR3: CAGLRGPSTDTQYF; DNA: TGCGCAGGACTAAGGGGACCTAGCACAGATACGCAGTATTTT
J: TRBJ2-7; V: TRBV10-2; D: TRBD2; size: .; CDR3: CAGSDGGVFFF; DNA: TGCGCCGGCAGTGACGGGGGGGTCTTCTTCTTC
J: TRBJ2-5; V: TRBV25-1; D: .; size: .; CDR3: CASSDKRGETQYF; DNA: TGTGCCAGCAGTGACAAACGGGGGGAGACCCAGTACTTC
J: TRBJ2-1; V: TRBV28; D: TRBD2; size: .; CDR3: CASKGLAAYNEQFF; DNA: TGTGCCAGCAAAGGACTAGCGGCATACAATGAGCAGTTCTTC
J: TRBJ1-4; V: TRBV5-1; D: TRBD1; size: .; CDR3: CASSTTQGGLFF; DNA: TGCGCCAGCAGCACGACCCAGGGGGGACTGTTTTTT
J: TRBJ2-1; V: TRBV9; D: .; size: .; CDR3: CASSGQIRNEQFF; DNA: TGTGCCAGCAGCGGACAGATTCGCAATGAGCAGTTCTTC
J: TRBJ1-2; V: TRBV5-5; D: .; size: .; CDR3: CASSLGTASYGYTF; DNA: TGTGCCAGCAGCTTGGGGACAGCATCCTATGGCTACACCTTC
J: TRBJ1-1; V: TRBV5-6; D: TRBD1; size: .; CDR3: CASSALTGENTEAFF; DNA: TGTGCCAGCAGCGCACTAACAGGGGAGAACACTGAAGCTTTCTTT
J: TRBJ2-5; V: TRBV7-9; D: .; size: .; CDR3: CASSLGFLEGETQYF; DNA: TGTGCCAGCAGCTTAGGGTTCCTGGAGGGGGAGACCCAGTACTTC
J: TRBJ1-2; V: TRBV7-9; D: .; size: few; CDR3: CASSFAGKDGYTF; DNA: TGTGCCAGCAGCTTTGCAGGGAAGGATGGCTACACCTTC
J: TRBJ2-3; V: TRBV12-3/TRBV12-4; D: .; size: .; CDR3: CASSPTDTQYF; DNA: TGTGCCAGCAGCCCGACAGATACGCAGTATTTT
J: TRBJ1-1; V: TRBV5-6; D: .; size: .; CDR3: CASSSGVGTEAFF; DNA: TGTGCCAGCAGCTCAGGGGTTGGCACTGAAGCTTTCTTT
J: TRBJ2-7; V: TRBV6-5; D: TRBD1; size: .; CDR3: CASRQGATSYEQYF; DNA: TGTGCCAGCAGACAGGGGGCAACTTCCTACGAGCAGTACTTC
J: TRBJ2-1; V: TRBV9; D: .; size: .; CDR3: CASNAEGRSDNEQFF; DNA: TGTGCCAGCAACGCAGAGGGTCGTTCGGACAATGAGCAGTTCTTC
J: TRBJ1-1; V: TRBV4-1; D: TRBD1; size: few; CDR3: CASSQARQGRTEAFF; DNA: TGCGCCAGCAGCCAGGCCAGACAGGGGCGCACTGAAGCTTTCTTT
J: TRBJ2-7; V: TRBV7-9; D: .; size: few; CDR3: CASSYTNYEQYF; DNA: TGTGCCAGCAGTTACACTAACTACGAGCAGTACTTC
J: TRBJ2-5; V: TRBV20-1; D: .; size: .; CDR3: CSATRKETQYF; DNA: TGCAGTGCGACTAGAAAGGAGACCCAGTACTTC
J: TRBJ2-5; V: TRBV2; D: TRBD2; size: .; CDR3: CASRLAEETQYF; DNA: TGTGCCAGCCGACTAGCGGAAGAGACCCAGTACTTC
J: TRBJ1-1; V: TRBV19; D: .; size: once; CDR3: CASSIQVNTEAFF; DNA: TGTGCCAGTAGCATACAGGTGAACACTGAAGCTTTCTTT
J: TRBJ1-1; V: TRBV7-9; D: .; size: .; CDR3: CASSLVAGNTEAFF; DNA: TGTGCCAGCAGCTTAGTAGCGGGGAACACTGAAGCTTTCTTT
J: TRBJ2-7; V: TRBV4-1; D: TRBD1; size: .; CDR3: CASSPRGLTTHEQYF; DNA: TGCGCCAGCAGCCCCAGGGGGCTCACCACTCACGAGCAGTACTTC
J: TRBJ2-1; V: TRBV12-3/TRBV12-4; D: .; size: .; CDR3: CASSFDNEQFF; DNA: TGTGCCAGCAGTTTCGACAATGAGCAGTTCTTC
J: TRBJ1-1; V: TRBV14; D: .; size: .; CDR3: CASSQDRGAWTEAFF; DNA: TGTGCCAGCAGCCAAGATCGGGGGGCGTGGACTGAAGCTTTCTTT
J: TRBJ2-2; V: TRBV24-1; D: .; size: .; CDR3: CATSDSAGELFF; DNA: TGTGCCACCAGTGACTCTGCGGGGGAGCTGTTTTTT
J: TRBJ2-7; V: TRBV12-5; D: TRBD1; size: .; CDR3: CASANPTGFEQYF; DNA: TGTGCTAGCGCTAACCCGACAGGGTTCGAGCAGTACTTC
J: TRBJ2-3; V: TRBV3-1/TRBV3-2; D: TRBD1; size: .; CDR3: CASSQDTGGLPNTQYF; DNA: TGTGCCAGCAGCCAAGATACAGGGGGGCTCCCGAATACGCAGTATTTT
J: TRBJ2-6; V: TRBV27; D: .; size: few; CDR3: CASSLYQGRPGANVLTF; DNA: TGTGCCAGCAGTTTATATCAGGGGCGCCCTGGGGCCAACGTCCTGACTTTC
J: TRBJ2-7; V: TRBV28; D: .; size: few; CDR3: CASSSVIVTYEQYF; DNA: TGTGCCAGCAGTTCAGTCATTGTTACCTACGAGCAGTACTTC
J: TRBJ2-3; V: TRBV7-6; D: TRBD2; size: .; CDR3: CASSRTGTSGPGDTQYF; DNA: TGTGCCAGCAGCCGGACCGGGACTAGCGGGCCGGGGGATACGCAGTATTTT
J: TRBJ2-7; V: TRBV5-1; D: .; size: .; CDR3: CASSLGPTLSGEQYF; DNA: TGCGCCAGCAGCTTGGGACCCACACTCTCGGGCGAGCAGTACTTC
J: TRBJ1-5; V: TRBV6-6; D: .; size: few; CDR3: CASSHRQTEYQPQHF; DNA: TGTGCCAGCAGTCACCGACAAACAGAGTATCAGCCCCAGCATTTT
J: TRBJ1-2; V: TRBV28; D: TRBD1; size: .; CDR3: CASSETGTGIGSYGYTF; DNA: TGTGCCAGCAGTGAAACCGGGACAGGTATAGGGAGCTATGGCTACACCTTC
J: TRBJ1-2; V: TRBV19; D: .; size: once; CDR3: CASSIGPNVAGVYGYTF; DNA: TGTGCCAGTAGTATAGGCCCCAACGTCGCGGGCGTCTATGGCTACACCTTC
J: TRBJ1-1; V: TRBV2; D: .; size: .; CDR3: CATSIRGGDTEAFF; DNA: TGTGCTACCAGCATCCGGGGTGGGGACACTGAAGCTTTCTTT
J: TRBJ2-7; V: TRBV6-7; D: TRBD1; size: .; CDR3: CASSSQDRGHSYEQYF; DNA: TGTGCCAGCAGTTCTCAGGACAGGGGGCACTCCTACGAGCAGTACTTC
J: TRBJ1-2; V: TRBV7-9; D: TRBD1; size: .; CDR3: CASRLGTGGVYGYTF; DNA: TGTGCCAGCAGATTAGGGACAGGGGGTGTCTATGGCTACACCTTC
J: TRBJ2-2; V: TRBV5-6; D: TRBD2; size: .; CDR3: CASSSNLAGGNTGELFF; DNA: TGTGCCAGCAGCTCAAACCTAGCGGGGGGTAACACCGGGGAGCTGTTTTTT
J: TRBJ2-1; V: TRBV6-2/TRBV6-3; D: TRBD2; size: .; CDR3: CASSYSSGLAGGRTYNEQFF; DNA: TGTGCCAGCAGTTACTCGAGTGGACTAGCGGGGGGTCGAACCTACAATGAGCAGTTCTTC
J: TRBJ1-1; V: TRBV27; D: TRBD1; size: .; CDR3: CASSLTGGNTEAFF; DNA: TGTGCCAGCAGTCTCACAGGGGGCAACACTGAAGCTTTCTTT
J: TRBJ1-5; V: TRBV7-7; D: .; size: .; CDR3: CASSPGPAPSNQPQHF; DNA: TGTGCCAGCAGCCCCGGTCCCGCACCTAGCAATCAGCCCCAGCATTTT